This TCR beta chain was identified during a study of memory B cells and T cells in multiple sclerosis (dated by TCRdb to 2016 to 2019). About the full investigation: TCR beta repertoires of autoproliferating peripheral T cells were compared with the TCR beta repertoires of brain lesion-infiltrating T cells in multiple sclerosis patients. TCR sequencing involved a couple of multiple sclerosis patients from whom brain lesions at autopsy or brain-infiltrating cells from biopsy were available.

The CDR3 sequence holds 12 residues, the cysteine and phenylalanine included. Only CDR3 DNA is held: 36 bases, read in frame from base 1. From a lookup of the germline V gene, CDR1 and CDR2 are MNHEY and SVGAGI. A distance of 6 bases separates the germline ends of V and J, which lose 0 bases and 10 bases respectively. In regard to this clone: This clone's antigen is unknown. No quality values exist for individual bases; no much larger clone is one base distant.

TCRbeta CDR3 regions were amplified from extracted genomic DNA using the immunoSEQ Platform. The immunoSEQ assay combined multiplex PCR with high-throughput sequencing and a vendor bioinformatics pipeline. The study's own analysis went as follows. After discarding non-productive sequences and any CDR3s under 4 amino acids in length, clonotype frequencies were recalculated for each sample. In immunoSEQ Analyzer 2.0, shared clonotypes were identified as identical CDR3 amino acid, V gene and J gene sequences. To normalize repertoire overlap, the number of shared clonotypes was divided by the product of the two clone-set sizes and multiplied by 1000 to give arbitrary units. The source is immuneACCESS, and TCRdb retained only in-frame sequences with V and J called. Part of the clones is not carried over; for the studies checked, unresolved V genes explain less than half of this, and the remainder is unexplained. V and J calls and clone size are those listed in that table; D and trimming were worked out from the DNA. Counted in this sample were over 35,000 clones; roughly 82% of them appeared once. About 1.1% of the sample lies in the top ten.

After CFSE-labeled PBMCs were cultured without a stimulus, the autoproliferating (CFSEdim) and non-proliferating (CFSEhi) T cell fractions were sequenced separately. A total of fewer than 6x10^7 CFSE-labeled PBMCs were cultured for less than 8 days without stimulus, and replicate wells were then pooled. PBMCs were labeled with roughly 0.5 uM CFSE and cultured without exogenous stimuli in serum-free AIM-V medium. Before use, PBMCs were isolated by Ficoll density gradient centrifugation and cryopreserved. Using a FACSAria III, live 7-AAD-negative cells were sorted, then washed with PBS and stored frozen at -80 degrees C as dry pellets. General conclusions and limits of the study: Because clone-set sizes varied across compartments, the counts of shared clonotypes were affected, making normalization necessary.

The sequence was collected from a human donor with multiple sclerosis. The sequence joins TRBV6-5 to TRBJ2-2; the D region possibly corresponds to TRBD2 (5 bases align). Specimen: PBMCs from blood kept in culture. The nucleotide sequence reads TGTGCCAGCAGTTACTCGAGGGAGGAGCTGTTTTTT. This is translated as CASSYSREELFF.